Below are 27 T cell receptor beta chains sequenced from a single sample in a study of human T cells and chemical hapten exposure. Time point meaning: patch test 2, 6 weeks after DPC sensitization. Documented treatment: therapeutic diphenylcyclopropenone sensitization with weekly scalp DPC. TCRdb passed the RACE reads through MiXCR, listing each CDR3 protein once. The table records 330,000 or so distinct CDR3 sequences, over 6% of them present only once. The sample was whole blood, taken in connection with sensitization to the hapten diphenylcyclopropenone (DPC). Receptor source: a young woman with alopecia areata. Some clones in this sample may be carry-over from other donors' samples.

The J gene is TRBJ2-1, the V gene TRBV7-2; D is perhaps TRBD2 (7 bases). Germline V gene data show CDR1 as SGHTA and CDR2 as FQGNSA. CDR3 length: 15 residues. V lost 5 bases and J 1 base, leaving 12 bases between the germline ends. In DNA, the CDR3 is TGTGCCAGCAGCACCCGGGGGGCTTCCTACAATGAGCAGTTCTTC. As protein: CASSTRGASYNEQFF.

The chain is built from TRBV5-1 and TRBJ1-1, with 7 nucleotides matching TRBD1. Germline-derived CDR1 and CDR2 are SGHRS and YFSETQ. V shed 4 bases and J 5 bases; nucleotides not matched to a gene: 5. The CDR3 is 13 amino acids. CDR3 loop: CASSTGVKTEAFF. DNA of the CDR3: TGCGCCAGCAGCACAGGGGTAAAGACTGAAGCTTTCTTT. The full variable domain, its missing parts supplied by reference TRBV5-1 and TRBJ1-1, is KAGVTQTPRYLIKTRGQQVTLSCSPISGHRSVSWYQQTPGQGLQFLFEYFSETQRNKGNFPGRFSGRQFSNSRSEMNVSTLELGDSALYLCASSTGVKTEAFFGQGTRLTVV.

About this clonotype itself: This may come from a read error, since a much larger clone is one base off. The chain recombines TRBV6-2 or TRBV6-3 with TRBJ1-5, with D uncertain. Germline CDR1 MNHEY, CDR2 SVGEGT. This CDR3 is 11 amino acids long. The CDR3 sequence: CDSSSGEPQHF. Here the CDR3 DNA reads TGTGACAGCAGTTCCGGGGAGCCCCAGCATTTT.

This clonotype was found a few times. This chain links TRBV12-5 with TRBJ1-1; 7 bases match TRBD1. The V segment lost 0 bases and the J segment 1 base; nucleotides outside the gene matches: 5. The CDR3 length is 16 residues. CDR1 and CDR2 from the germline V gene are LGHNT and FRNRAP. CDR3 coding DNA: TGTGCTAGTGGTTTGGTAGGTGGGACAGAGAACACTGAAGCTTTCTTT. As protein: CASGLVGGTENTEAFF.

In nucleotides, the CDR3 is TGTGCCAGCAGCCCCCCCGGGGCCTACAATGAGCAGTTCTTC. Translating gives CASSPPGAYNEQFF. This rearrangement joins TRBV12-3 or TRBV12-4 to TRBJ2-1; D perhaps matches TRBD2 (5 bases). This CDR3 has 14 amino acids. Trimming took off 6 bases at V and 2 bases at J, with 11 bases between the two ends.

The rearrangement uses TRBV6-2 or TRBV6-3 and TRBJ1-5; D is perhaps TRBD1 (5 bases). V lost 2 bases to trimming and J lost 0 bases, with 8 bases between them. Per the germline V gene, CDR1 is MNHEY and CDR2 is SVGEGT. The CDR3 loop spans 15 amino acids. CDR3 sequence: CASSYEGSSNQPQHF. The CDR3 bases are TGTGCCAGCAGTTACGAGGGGTCTAGCAATCAGCCCCAGCATTTT.

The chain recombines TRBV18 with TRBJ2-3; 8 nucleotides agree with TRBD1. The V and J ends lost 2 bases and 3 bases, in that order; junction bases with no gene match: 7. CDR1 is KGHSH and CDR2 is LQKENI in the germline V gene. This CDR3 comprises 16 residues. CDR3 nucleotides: TGTGCCAGCTCACCATTTGGCACAGGGGGAACAGATACGCAGTATTTT. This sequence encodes CASSPFGTGGTDTQYF.

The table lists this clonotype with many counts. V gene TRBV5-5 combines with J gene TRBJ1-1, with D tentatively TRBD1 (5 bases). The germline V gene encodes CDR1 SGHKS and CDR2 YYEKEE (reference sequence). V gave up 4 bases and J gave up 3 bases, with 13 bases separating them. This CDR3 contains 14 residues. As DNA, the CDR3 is TGTGCCAGCAGCGGAGGGACGGTTCACACTGAAGCTTTCTTT. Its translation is CASSGGTVHTEAFF.

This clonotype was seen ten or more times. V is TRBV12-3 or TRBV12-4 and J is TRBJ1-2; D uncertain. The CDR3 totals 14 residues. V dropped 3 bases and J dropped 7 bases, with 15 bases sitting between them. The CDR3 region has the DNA TGTGCCAGCAGTTTTACAGATCCATCTCGTGGCTACACCTTC. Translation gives CASSFTDPSRGYTF.

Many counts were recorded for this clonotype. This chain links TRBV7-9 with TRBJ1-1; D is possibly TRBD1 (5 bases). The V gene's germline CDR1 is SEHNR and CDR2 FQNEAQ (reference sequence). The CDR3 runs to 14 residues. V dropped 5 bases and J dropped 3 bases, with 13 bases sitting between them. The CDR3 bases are TGTGCCAGCAGCAGTAGAGGGGCGCACACTGAAGCTTTCTTT. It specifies CASSSRGAHTEAFF.

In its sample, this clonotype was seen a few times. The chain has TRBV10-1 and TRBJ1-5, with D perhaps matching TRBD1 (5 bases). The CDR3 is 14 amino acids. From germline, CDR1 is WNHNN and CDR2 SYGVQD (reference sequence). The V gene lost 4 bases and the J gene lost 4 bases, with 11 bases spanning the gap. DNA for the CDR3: TGCGCCAGCAGTGGGGGGTGTTTAAATCAGCCCCAGCATTTT. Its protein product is CASSGGCLNQPQHF.

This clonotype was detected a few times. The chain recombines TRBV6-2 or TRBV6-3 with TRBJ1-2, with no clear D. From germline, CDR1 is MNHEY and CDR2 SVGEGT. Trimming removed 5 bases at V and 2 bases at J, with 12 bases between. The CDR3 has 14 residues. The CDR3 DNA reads TGTGCCAGCAGTGGCTGGGAACAGAACTATGGCTACACCTTC. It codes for CASSGWEQNYGYTF.

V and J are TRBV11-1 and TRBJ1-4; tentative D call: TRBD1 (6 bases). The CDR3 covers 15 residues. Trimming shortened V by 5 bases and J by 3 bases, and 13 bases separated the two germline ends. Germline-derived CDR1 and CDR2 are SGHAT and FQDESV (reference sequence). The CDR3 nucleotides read TGTGCCAGCAGCCTTTCGGACAGAGCTAATGAAAAACTGTTTTTT. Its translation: CASSLSDRANEKLFF.

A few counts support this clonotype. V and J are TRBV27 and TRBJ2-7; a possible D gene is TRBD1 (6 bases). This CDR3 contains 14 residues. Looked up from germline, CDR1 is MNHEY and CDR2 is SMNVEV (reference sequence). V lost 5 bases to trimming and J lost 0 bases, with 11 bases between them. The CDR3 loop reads CASSLGDTSYEQYF. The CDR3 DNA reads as TGTGCCAGCAGTCTAGGGGACACCTCCTACGAGCAGTACTTC.

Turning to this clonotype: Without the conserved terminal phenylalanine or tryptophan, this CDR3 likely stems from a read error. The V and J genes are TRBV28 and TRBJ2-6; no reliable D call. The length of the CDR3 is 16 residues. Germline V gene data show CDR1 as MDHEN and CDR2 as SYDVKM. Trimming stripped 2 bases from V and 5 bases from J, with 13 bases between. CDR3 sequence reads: CASSLLPRARANVLTI. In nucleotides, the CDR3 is TGTGCCAGCAGTTTACTCCCCAGAGCCCGGGCCAACGTCCTGACTATC.

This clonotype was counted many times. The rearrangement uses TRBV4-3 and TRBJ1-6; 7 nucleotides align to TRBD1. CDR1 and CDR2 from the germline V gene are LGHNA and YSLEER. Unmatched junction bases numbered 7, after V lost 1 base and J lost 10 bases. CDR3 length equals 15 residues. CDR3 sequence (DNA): TGCGCCAGCAGCCAAGGGGCAGGGGGGAGCTCACCCCTCCACTTT. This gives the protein CASSQGAGGSSPLHF.

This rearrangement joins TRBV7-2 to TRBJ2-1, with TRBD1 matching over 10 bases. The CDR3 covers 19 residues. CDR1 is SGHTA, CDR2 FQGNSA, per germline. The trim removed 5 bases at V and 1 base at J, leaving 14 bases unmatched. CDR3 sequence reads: CASSLLRIDRGLSYNEQFF. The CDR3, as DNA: TGTGCCAGCAGCCTACTCCGAATAGACAGGGGGCTGTCCTACAATGAGCAGTTCTTC.

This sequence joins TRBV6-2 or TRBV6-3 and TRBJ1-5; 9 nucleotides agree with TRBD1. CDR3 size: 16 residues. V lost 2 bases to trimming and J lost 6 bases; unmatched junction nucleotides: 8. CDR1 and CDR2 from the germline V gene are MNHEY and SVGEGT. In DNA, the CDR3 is TGTGCCAGCAGTTACCCCCGGGACAGGGTTGCTCAGCCCCAGCATTTT. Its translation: CASSYPRDRVAQPQHF.

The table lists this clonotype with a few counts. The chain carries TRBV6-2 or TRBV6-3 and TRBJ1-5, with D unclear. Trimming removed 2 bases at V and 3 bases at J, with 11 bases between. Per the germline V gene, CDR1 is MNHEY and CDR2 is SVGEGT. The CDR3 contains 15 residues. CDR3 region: CASSYRGWANQPQHF. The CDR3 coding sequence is TGTGCCAGCAGTTACCGGGGATGGGCCAATCAGCCCCAGCATTTT.

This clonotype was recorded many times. This CDR3 is CASSFDFTIYF. The CDR3, as DNA: TGTGCCAGCAGTTTCGATTTCACCATATATTTT. The V call is TRBV12-3 or TRBV12-4, the J call TRBJ1-3; D call uncertain. Trimming shortened V by 3 bases and J by 9 bases, and 6 bases separated the two germline ends. The CDR3 is made up of 11 amino acids.

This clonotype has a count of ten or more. The CDR3 reads CASSLGDWGYTF. The CDR3 DNA reads as TGTGCCAGCAGTTTAGGGGATTGGGGCTACACCTTC. V and J are TRBV28 and TRBJ1-2; D is undetermined. The CDR3 is made up of 12 amino acids. Looked up from germline, CDR1 is MDHEN and CDR2 is SYDVKM. Trimming took off 2 bases at V and 8 bases at J, with 9 bases between the two ends.

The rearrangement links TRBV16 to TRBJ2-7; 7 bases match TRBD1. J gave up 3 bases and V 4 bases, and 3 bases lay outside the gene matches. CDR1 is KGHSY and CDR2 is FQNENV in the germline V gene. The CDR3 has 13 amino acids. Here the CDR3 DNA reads TGTGCCAGCAGCCGGGACAGCGACTACGAGCAGTACTTC. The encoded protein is CASSRDSDYEQYF.

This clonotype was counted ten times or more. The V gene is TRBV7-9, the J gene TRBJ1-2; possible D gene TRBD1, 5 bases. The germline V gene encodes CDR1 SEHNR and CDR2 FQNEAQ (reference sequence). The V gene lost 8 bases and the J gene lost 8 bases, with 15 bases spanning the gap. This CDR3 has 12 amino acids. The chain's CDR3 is CASGGGSGGYTF. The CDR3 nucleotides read TGTGCCAGCGGGGGAGGGAGTGGCGGCTACACCTTC.

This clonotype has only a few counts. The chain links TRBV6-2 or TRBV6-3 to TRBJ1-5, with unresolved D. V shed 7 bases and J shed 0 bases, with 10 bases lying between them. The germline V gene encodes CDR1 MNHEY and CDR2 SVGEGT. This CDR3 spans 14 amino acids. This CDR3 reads CASTWRDSNQPQHF. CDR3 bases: TGTGCCAGCACCTGGAGGGATAGCAATCAGCCCCAGCATTTT.

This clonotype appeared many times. The CDR3 loop reads CASSSNYGATEAFF. CDR3 DNA sequence: TGTGCCAGCAGCTCGAATTATGGGGCTACTGAAGCTTTCTTT. This chain uses TRBV6-5 with TRBJ1-1; D is possibly TRBD1 (5 bases). The CDR3 consists of 14 residues. Germline V lookup: CDR1 MNHEY, CDR2 SVGAGI. Deletions cut 6 bases from V and 5 bases from J, with 16 bases between.

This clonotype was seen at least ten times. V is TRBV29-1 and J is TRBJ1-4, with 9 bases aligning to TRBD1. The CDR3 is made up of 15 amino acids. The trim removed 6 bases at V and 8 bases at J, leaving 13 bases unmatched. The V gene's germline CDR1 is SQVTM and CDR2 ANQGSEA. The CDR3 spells CSVETWTGVKEKLFF. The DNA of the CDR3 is TGCAGCGTCGAGACCTGGACAGGGGTGAAGGAAAAACTGTTTTTT.

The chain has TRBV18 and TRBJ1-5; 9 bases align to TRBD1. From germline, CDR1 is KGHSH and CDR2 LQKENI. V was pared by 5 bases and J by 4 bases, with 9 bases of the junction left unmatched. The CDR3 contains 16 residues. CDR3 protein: CASSAGGTGINQPQHF. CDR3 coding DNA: TGTGCCAGCTCAGCAGGAGGGACAGGGATTAATCAGCCCCAGCATTTT.